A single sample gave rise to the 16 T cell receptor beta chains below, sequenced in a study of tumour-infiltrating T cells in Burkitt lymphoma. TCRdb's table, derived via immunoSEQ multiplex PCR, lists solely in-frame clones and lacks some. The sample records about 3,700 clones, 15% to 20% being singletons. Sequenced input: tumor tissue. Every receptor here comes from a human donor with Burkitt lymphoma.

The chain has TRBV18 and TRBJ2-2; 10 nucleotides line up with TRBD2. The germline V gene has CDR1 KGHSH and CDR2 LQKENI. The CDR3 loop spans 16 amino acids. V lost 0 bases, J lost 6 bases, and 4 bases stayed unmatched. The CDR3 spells CASSPPASGSAGELFF. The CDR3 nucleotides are TGTGCCAGCTCACCACCGGCTAGCGGGAGCGCCGGGGAGCTGTTTTTT.

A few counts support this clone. CDR3 coding DNA: TGTGCCAGCAGTTTCCTACAGGTCCCCTACGAGCAGTACTTC. It translates to CASSFLQVPYEQYF. The chain links TRBV28 to TRBJ2-7; D is possibly TRBD1 (5 bases). CDR1 is MDHEN, CDR2 SYDVKM, per germline. CDR3 length: 14 amino acids. With 3 bases removed from V and 2 bases from J, the gap between germline ends came to 11 bases.

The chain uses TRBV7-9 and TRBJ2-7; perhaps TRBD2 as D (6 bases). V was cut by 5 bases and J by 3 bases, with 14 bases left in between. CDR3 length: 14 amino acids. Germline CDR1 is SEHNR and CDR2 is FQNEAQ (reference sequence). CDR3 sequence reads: CASSAGTIFYEQYF. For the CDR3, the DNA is TGTGCCAGCAGCGCGGGGACGATTTTCTACGAGCAGTACTTC. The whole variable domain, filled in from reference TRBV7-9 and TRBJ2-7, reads DTGVSQNPRHKITKRGQNVTFRCDPISEHNRLYWYRQTLGQGPEFLTYFQNEAQLEKSRLLSDRFSAERPKGSFSTLEIQRTEQGDSAMYLCASSAGTIFYEQYFGPGTRLTVT.

This CDR3 is CASSLTGGNEKLFF. As DNA, the CDR3 is TGTGCCAGCAGCTTAACTGGGGGTAATGAAAAACTGTTTTTT. This rearrangement joins TRBV7-9 to TRBJ1-4; perhaps TRBD1 as D (5 bases). Germline V gene data show CDR1 as SEHNR and CDR2 as FQNEAQ (reference sequence). Trimming took 2 bases from V and 4 from J, leaving 8 bases between them. The CDR3 is made up of 14 amino acids. Together with reference TRBV7-9 and TRBJ1-4, the CDR3 gives the full variable domain: DTGVSQNPRHKITKRGQNVTFRCDPISEHNRLYWYRQTLGQGPEFLTYFQNEAQLEKSRLLSDRFSAERPKGSFSTLEIQRTEQGDSAMYLCASSLTGGNEKLFFGSGTQLSVL.

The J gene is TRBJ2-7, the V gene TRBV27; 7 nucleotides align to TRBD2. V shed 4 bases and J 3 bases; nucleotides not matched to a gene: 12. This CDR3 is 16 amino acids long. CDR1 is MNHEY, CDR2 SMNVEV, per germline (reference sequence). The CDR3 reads CASSYTRGLDLYEQYF. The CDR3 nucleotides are TGTGCCAGCAGTTACACACGAGGACTAGATCTCTACGAGCAGTACTTC.

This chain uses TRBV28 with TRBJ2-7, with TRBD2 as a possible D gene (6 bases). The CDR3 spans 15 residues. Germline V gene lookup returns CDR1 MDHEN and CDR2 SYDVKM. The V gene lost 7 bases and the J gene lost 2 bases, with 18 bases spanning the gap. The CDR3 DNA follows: TGTGCCAGCATCTCGGCGGGGACTGCCACCTACGAGCAGTACTTC. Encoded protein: CASISAGTATYEQYF.

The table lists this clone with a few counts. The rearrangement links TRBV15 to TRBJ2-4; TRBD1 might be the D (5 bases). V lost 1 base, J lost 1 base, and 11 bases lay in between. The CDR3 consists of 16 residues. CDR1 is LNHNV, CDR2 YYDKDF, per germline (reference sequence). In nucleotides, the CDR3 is TGTGCCACCAGCAGAGGCATAAGACAGGCCAAAAACATTCAGTACTTC. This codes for CATSRGIRQAKNIQYF.

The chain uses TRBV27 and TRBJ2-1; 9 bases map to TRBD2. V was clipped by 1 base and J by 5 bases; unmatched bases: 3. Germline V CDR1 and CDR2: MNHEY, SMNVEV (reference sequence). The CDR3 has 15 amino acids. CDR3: CASSLLAGGDNEQFF. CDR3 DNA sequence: TGTGCCAGCAGTTTATTGGCGGGAGGGGACAATGAGCAGTTCTTC.

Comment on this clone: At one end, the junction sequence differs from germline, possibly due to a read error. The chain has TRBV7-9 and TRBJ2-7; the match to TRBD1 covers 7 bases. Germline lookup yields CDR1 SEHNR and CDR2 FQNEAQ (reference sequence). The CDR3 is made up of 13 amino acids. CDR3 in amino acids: CASSSDRSYGQYF. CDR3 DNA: TGTGCCAGCAGCTCGGACAGGTCCTACGGGCAGTACTTC.

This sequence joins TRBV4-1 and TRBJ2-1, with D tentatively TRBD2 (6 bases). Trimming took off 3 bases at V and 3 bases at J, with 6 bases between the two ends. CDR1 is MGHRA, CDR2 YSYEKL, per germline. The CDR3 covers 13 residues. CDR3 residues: CASSQRGYNEQFF. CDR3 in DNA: TGCGCCAGCAGCCAGCGGGGCTACAATGAGCAGTTCTTC.

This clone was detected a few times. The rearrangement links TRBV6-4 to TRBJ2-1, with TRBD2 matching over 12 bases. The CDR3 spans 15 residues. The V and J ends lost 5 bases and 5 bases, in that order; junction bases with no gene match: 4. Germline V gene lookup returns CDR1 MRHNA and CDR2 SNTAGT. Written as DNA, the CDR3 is TGTGCCAGCAGTTCGGGACTAGCGGGCCACAATGAGCAGTTCTTC. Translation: CASSSGLAGHNEQFF.

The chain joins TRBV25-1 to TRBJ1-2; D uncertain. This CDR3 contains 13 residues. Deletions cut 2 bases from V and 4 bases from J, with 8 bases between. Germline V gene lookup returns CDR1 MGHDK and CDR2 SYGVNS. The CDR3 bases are TGTGCCAGCAGTGAAGGATTATCCTATGGCTACACCTTC. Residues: CASSEGLSYGYTF.

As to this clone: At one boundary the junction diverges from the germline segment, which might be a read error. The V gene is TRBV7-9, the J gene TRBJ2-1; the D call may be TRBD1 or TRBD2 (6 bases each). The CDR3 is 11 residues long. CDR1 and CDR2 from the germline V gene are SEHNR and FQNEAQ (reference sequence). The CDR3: CASSLTGTGVF. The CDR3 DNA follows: TGTGCCAGCAGCTTAACAGGGACGGGGGTCTTC.

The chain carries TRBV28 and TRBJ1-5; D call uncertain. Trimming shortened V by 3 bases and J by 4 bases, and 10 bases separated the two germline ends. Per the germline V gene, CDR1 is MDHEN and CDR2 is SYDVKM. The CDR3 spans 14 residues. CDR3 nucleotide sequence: TGTGCCAGCAGTTTTCTGGCAGCAAATCAGCCCCAGCATTTT. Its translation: CASSFLAANQPQHF.

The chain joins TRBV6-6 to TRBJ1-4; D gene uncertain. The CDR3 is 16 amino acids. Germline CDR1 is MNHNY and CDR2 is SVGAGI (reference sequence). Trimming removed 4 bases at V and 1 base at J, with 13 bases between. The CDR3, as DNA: TGTGCCAGCAGTTTACTCCCGGTTGGAACTAATGAAAAACTGTTTTTT. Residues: CASSLLPVGTNEKLFF.

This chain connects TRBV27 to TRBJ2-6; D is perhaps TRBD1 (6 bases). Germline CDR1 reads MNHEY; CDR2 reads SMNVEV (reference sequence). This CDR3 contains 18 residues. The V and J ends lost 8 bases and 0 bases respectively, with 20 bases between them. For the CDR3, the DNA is TGTGCCAGCGCGCAGGGGTTAAGACCCTACTCTGGGGCCAACGTCCTGACTTTC. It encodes CASAQGLRPYSGANVLTF. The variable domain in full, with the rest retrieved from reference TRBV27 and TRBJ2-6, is EAQVTQNPRYLITVTGKKLTVTCSQNMNHEYMSWYRQDPGLGLRQIYYSMNVEVTDKGDVPEGYKVSRKEKRNFPLILESPSPNQTSLYFCASAQGLRPYSGANVLTFGAGSRLTVL.